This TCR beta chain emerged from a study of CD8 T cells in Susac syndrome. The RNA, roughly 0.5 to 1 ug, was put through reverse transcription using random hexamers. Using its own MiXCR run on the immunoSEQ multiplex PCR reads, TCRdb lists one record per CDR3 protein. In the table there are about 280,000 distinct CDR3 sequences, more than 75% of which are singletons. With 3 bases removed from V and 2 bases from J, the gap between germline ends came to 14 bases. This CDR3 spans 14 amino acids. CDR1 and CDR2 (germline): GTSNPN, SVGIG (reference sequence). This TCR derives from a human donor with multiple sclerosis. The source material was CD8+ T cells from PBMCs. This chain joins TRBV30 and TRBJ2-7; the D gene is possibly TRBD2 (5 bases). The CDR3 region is CAWRIGVAPYEQYF. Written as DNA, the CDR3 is TGTGCCTGGAGAATCGGGGTAGCCCCCTACGAGCAGTACTTC.